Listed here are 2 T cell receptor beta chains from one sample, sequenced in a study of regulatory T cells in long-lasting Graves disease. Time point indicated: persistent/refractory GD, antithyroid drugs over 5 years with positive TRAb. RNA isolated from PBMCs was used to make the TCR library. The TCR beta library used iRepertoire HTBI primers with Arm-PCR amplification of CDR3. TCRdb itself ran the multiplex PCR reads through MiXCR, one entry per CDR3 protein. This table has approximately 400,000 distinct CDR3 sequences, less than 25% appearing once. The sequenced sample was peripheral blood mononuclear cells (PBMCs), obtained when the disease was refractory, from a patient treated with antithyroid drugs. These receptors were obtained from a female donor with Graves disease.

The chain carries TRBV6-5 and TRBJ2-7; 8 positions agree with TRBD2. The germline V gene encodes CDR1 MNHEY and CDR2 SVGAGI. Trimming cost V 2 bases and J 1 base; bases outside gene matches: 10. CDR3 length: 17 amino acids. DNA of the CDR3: TGTGCCAGCAGTTACGGGTGGAATAGCGGGACGTCCTACGAGCAGTACTTC. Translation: CASSYGWNSGTSYEQYF.

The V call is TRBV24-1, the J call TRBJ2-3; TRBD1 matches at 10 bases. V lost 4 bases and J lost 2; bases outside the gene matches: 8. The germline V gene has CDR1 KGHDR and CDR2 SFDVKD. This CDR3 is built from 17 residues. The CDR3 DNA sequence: TGTGCCACCAGTGACCCTGGGACAGGGGACTCCACAGATACGCAGTATTTT. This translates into CATSDPGTGDSTDTQYF.